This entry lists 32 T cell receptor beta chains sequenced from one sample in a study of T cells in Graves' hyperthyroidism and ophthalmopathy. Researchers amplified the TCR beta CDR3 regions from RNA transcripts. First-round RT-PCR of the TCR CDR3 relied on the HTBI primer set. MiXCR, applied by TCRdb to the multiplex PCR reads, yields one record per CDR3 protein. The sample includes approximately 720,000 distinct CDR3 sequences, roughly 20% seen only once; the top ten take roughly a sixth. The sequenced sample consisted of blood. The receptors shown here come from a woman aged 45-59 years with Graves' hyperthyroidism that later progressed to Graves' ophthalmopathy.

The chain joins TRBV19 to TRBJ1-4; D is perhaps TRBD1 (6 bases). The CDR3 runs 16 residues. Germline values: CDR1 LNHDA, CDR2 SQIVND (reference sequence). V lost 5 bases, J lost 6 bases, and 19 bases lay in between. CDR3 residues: CASSDNTGAGDEKLFF. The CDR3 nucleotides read TGTGCCAGTAGTGACAATACCGGGGCAGGGGATGAAAAACTGTTTTTT.

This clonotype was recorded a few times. DNA for the CDR3: TGCAGTGCTAGAGATAAGAGTAATCAGCCCCAGCATTTT. It translates to CSARDKSNQPQHF. The V gene is TRBV20-1, the J gene TRBJ1-5; no clear D gene. Trimming stripped 0 bases from V and 4 bases from J, with 7 bases between. Germline V gene data show CDR1 as DFQATT and CDR2 as SNEGSKA (reference sequence). The CDR3 consists of 13 residues.

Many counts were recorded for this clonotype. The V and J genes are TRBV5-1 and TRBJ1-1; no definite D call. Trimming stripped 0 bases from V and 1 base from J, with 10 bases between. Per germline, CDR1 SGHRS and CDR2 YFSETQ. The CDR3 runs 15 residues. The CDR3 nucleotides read TGCGCCAGCAGCTTGGTTGGGGTTGCGAACACTGAAGCTTTCTTT. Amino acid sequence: CASSLVGVANTEAFF.

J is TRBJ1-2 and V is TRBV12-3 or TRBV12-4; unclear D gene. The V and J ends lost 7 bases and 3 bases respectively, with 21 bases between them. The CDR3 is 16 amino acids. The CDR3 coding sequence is TGTGCCAGCAACCCCAAACGGGATATGGAACACTATGGCTACACCTTC. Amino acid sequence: CASNPKRDMEHYGYTF.

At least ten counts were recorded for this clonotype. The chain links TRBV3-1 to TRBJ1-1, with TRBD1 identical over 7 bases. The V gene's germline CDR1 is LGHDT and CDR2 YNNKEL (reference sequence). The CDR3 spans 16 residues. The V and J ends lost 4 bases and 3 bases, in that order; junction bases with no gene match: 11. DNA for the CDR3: TGTGCCAGCAGCCGGTCTACAGGGGTTGGGTACACTGAAGCTTTCTTT. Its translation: CASSRSTGVGYTEAFF.

The CDR3 bases are TGTGCCAGCGGGGTGGTGGAGACCCAGTACTTC. The encoded protein is CASGVVETQYF. The chain uses TRBV5-6 and TRBJ2-5; the D is unclear. Trimming pared 7 bases from V and 5 bases from J, leaving 9 bases between. This CDR3 comprises 11 residues. The germline CDR1 and CDR2 sequences are SGHDT and YYEEEE.

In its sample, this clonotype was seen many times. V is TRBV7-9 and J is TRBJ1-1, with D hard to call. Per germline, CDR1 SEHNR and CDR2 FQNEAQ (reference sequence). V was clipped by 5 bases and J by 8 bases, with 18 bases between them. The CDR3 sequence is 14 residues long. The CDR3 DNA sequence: TGTGCCAGCAGCGACCGGGCGCACCTGTTAGAAGCTTTCTTT. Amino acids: CASSDRAHLLEAFF.

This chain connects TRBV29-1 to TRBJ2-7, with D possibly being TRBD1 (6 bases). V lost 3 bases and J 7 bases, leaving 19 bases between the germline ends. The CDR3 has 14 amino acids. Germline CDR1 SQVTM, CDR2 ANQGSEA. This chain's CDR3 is CSVETGGRVWEQYF. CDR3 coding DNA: TGCAGCGTTGAGACTGGGGGCAGGGTCTGGGAGCAGTACTTC.

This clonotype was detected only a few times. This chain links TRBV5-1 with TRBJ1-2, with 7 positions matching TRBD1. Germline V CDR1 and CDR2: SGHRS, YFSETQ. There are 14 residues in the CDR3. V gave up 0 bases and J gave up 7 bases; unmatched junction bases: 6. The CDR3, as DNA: TGCGCCAGCAGCTTGGATACAGGGGAACGTGGCTACACCTTC. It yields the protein CASSLDTGERGYTF.

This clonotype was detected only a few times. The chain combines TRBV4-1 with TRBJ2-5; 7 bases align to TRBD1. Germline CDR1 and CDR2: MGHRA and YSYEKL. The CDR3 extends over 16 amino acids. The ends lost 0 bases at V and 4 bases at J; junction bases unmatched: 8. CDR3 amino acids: CASSQEARGWSETQYF. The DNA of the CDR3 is TGCGCCAGCAGCCAAGAGGCCAGGGGGTGGTCAGAGACCCAGTACTTC.

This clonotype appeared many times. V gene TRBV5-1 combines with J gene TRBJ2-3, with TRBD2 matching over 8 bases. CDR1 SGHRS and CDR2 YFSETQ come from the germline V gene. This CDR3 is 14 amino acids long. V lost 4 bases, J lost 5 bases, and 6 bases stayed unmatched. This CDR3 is CASSLGGAEDTQYF. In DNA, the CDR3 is TGCGCCAGCAGCCTCGGGGGGGCCGAAGATACGCAGTATTTT.

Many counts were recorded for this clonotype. In nucleotides, the CDR3 is TGCAGTGCAACGGGACACCCCAATGAGCAGTTCTTC. Translated, it gives CSATGHPNEQFF. The V and J genes are TRBV20-1 and TRBJ2-1, with D maybe TRBD1 (6 bases). CDR1 DFQATT and CDR2 SNEGSKA come from the germline V gene (reference sequence). Trimming pared 6 bases from V and 6 bases from J, leaving 12 bases between. This CDR3 has 12 residues.

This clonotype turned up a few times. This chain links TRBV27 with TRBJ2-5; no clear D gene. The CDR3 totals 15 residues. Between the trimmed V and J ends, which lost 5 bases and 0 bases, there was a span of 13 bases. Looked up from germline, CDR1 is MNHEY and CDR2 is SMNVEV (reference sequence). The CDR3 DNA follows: TGTGCCAGCAGTATAACAGCCTACGACCAAGAGACCCAGTACTTC. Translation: CASSITAYDQETQYF.

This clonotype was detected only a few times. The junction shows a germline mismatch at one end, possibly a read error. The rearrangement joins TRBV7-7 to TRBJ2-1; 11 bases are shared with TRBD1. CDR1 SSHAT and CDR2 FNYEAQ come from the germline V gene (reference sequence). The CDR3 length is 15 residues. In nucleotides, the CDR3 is TGTGCTAGCAGCTCGGGACAGGGGGGTCACGATGAGCAGTTCTTC. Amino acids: CASSSGQGGHDEQFF.

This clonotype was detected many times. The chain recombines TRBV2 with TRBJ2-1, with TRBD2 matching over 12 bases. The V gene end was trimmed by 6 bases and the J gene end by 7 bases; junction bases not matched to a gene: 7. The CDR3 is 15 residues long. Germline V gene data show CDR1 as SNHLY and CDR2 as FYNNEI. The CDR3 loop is CASRKLAGGGNEQFF. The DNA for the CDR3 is TGTGCCAGCAGGAAACTAGCGGGGGGCGGGAATGAGCAGTTCTTC.

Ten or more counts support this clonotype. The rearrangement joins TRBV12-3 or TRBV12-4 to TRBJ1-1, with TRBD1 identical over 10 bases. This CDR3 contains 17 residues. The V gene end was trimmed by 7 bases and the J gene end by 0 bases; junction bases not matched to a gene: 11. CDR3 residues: CASTPGQGSLLNTEAFF. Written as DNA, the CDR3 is TGTGCCAGCACCCCGGGACAGGGGAGTCTTTTGAACACTGAAGCTTTCTTT.

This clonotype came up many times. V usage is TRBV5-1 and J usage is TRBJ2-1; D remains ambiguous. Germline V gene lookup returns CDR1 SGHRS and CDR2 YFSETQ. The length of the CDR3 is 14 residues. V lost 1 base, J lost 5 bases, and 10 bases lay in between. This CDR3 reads CASSLLQLNNEQFF. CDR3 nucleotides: TGCGCCAGCAGCTTGTTACAGCTAAACAATGAGCAGTTCTTC.

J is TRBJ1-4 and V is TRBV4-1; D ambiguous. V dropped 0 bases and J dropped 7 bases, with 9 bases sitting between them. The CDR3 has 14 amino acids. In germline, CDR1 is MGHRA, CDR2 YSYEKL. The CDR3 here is CASSQDFRTEKLFF. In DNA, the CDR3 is TGCGCCAGCAGCCAAGATTTCCGGACTGAAAAACTGTTTTTT.

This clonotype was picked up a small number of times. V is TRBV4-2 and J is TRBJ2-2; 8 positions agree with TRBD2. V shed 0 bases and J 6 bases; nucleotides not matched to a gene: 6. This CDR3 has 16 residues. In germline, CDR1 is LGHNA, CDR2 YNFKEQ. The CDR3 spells CASSQDPRGGSGELFF. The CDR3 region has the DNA TGTGCCAGCAGCCAAGATCCACGGGGGGGATCCGGGGAGCTGTTTTTT.

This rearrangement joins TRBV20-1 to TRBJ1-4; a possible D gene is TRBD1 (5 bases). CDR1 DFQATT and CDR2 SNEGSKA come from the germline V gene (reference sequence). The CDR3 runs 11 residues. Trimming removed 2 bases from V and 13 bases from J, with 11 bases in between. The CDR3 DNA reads TGCAGTGCTAGATCGACAGTAGGACTGTTTTTT. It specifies CSARSTVGLFF.

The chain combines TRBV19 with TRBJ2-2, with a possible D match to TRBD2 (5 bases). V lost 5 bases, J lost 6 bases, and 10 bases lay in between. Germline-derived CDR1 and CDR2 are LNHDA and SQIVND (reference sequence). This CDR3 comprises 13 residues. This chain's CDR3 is CASSAGLAGELFF. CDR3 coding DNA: TGTGCCAGTAGTGCAGGACTGGCCGGGGAGCTGTTTTTT.

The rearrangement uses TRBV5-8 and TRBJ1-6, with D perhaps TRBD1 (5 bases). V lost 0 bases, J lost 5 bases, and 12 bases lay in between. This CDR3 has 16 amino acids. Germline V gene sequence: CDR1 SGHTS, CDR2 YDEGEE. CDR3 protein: CASSLGAGSHNSPLHF. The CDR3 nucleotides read TGTGCCAGCAGCTTGGGGGCAGGGTCCCATAATTCACCCCTCCACTTT.

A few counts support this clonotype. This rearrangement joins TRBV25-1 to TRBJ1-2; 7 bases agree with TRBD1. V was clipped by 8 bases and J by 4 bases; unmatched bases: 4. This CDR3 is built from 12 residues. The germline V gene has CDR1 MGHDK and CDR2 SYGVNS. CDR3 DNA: TGTGCCAGCGAGGGACAGATCTATGGCTACACCTTC. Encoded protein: CASEGQIYGYTF.

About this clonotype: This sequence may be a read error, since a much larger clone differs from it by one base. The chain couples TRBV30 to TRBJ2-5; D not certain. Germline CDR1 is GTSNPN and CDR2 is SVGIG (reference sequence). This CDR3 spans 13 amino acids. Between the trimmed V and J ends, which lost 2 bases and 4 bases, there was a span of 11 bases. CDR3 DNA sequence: TGTGCCTGGAGTAGGGCCATACGAGAGACCCAGTACTTC. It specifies CAWSRAIRETQYF.

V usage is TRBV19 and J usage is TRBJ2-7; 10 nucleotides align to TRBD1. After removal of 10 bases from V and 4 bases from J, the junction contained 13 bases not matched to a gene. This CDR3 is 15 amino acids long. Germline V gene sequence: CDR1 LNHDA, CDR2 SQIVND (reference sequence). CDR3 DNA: TGTGCCACCAATCCGGGACGGACAGGGGGGTACGAGCAGTACTTC. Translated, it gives CATNPGRTGGYEQYF.

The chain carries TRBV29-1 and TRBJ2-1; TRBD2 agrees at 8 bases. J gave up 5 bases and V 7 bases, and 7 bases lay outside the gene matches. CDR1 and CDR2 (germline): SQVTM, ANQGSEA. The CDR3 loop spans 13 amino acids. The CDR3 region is CSAESGGNNEQFF. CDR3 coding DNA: TGCAGCGCAGAATCGGGGGGGAACAATGAGCAGTTCTTC.

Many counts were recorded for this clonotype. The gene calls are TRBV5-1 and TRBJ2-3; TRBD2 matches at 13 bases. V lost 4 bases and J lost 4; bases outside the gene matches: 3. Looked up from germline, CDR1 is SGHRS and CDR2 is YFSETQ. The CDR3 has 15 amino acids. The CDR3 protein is CASSTSGGDADTQYF. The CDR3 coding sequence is TGCGCCAGCAGCACTAGCGGGGGGGACGCAGATACGCAGTATTTT.

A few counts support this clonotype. The CDR3 DNA reads as TGTGCCAGTAGTGTCAGGATGGGGGAGAACACTGAAGCTTTCTTT. It yields the protein CASSVRMGENTEAFF. This chain connects TRBV19 to TRBJ1-1; D is possibly TRBD1 (5 bases). CDR3 length: 15 residues. CDR1 and CDR2 (germline): LNHDA, SQIVND (reference sequence). Trimming removed 5 bases from V and 1 base from J, with 14 bases in between.

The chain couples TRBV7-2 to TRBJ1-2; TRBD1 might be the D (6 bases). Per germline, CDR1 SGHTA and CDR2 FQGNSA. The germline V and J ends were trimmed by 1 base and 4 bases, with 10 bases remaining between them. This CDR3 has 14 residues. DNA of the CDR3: TGTGCCAGCAGCTTAGGGACAGCAGCCTATGGCTACACCTTC. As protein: CASSLGTAAYGYTF.

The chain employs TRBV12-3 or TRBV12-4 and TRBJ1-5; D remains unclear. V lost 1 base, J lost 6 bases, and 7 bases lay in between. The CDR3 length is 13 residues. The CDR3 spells CASSLGHGQPQHF. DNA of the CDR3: TGTGCCAGCAGTTTAGGGCACGGTCAGCCCCAGCATTTT.

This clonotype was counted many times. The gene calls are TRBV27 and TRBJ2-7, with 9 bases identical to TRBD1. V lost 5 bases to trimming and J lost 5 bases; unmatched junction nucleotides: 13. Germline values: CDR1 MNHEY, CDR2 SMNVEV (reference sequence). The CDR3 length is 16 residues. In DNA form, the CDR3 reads TGTGCCAGCAGTCCAGGGACAGGGCCACCAATTGACGAGCAGTACTTC. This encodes CASSPGTGPPIDEQYF.

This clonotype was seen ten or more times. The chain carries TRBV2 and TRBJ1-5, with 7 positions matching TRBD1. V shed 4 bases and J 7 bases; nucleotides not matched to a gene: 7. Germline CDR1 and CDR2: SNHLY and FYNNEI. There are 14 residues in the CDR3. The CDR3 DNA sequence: TGTGCCAGCAGTGTAGGGACAGCAGGACAGCCCCAGCATTTT. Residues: CASSVGTAGQPQHF.